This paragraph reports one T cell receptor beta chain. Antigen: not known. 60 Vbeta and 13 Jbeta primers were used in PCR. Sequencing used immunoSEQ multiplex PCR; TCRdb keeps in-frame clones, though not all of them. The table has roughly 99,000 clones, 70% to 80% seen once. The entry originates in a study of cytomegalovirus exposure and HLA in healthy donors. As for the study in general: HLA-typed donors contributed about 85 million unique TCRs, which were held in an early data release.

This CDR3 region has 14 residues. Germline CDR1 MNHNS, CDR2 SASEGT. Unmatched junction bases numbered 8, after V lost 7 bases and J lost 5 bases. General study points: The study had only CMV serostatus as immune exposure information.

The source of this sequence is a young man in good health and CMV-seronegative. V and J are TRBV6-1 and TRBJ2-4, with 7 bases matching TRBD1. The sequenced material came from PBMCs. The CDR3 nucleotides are TGTGCCAGCATTGTACAGGGGTTGCAAAACATTCAGTACTTC. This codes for CASIVQGLQNIQYF.